This T cell receptor beta chain was captured by sequencing in a study of identical twins. Regarding the study as a whole: One should note that invariant MAIT and iNKT cells could partly confound zero-insertion analyses. Cord blood beta clonotypes present at high abundance carried fewer insertions; no such pattern appeared in memory repertoires. For out-of-frame beta sequences, excess twin sharing was weaker.

Template switching (which added a universal primer site) was used, and cDNA carried unique molecular identifiers. TCRdb called the 5' RACE reads again in MiXCR, with one record for every CDR3 protein. The sample lists 350,000 to 450,000 distinct CDR3 sequences; about 18% were seen once. With regard to this clonotype: Its antigen is still unknown.

The CDR3 contains 13 residues. Germline V gene data show CDR1 as MNHNS and CDR2 as SASEGT. Deletions cut 11 bases from V and 0 bases from J, with 11 bases between. Input material: naive T cells sorted from blood. The chain couples TRBV6-1 to TRBJ1-3; no reliable D call. The sequence was collected from a man aged 50 to 60 in good health. CDR3 sequence reads: CAGGVSSGNTIYF. In DNA, the CDR3 is TGTGCCGGCGGGGTGAGCTCTGGAAACACCATATATTTT.